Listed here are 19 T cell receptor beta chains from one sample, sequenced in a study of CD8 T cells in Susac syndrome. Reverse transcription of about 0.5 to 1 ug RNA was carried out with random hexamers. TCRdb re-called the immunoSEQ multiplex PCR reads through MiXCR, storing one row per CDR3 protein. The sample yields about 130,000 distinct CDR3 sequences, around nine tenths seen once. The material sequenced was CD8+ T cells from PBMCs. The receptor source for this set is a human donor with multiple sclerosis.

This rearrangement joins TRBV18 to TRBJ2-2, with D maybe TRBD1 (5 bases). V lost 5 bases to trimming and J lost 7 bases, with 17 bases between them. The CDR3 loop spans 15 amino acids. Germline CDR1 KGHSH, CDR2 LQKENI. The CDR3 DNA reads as TGTGCCAGCTCAAATTCCAGGGCCCTCAACGGGGAGCTGTTTTTT. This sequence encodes CASSNSRALNGELFF.

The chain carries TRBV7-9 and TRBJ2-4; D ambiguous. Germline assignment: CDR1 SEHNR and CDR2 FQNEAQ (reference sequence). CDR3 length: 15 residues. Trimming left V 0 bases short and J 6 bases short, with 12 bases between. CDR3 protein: CASSLAKGSGNIQYF. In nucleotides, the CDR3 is TGTGCCAGCAGCTTAGCGAAGGGATCCGGAAACATTCAGTACTTC.

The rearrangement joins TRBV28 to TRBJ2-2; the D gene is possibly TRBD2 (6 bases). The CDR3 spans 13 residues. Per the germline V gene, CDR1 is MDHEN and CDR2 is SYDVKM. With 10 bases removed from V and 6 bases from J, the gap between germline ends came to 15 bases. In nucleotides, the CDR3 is TGTGCCATAAGGGGTAGCGGAGCCGGGGAGCTGTTTTTT. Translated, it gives CAIRGSGAGELFF.

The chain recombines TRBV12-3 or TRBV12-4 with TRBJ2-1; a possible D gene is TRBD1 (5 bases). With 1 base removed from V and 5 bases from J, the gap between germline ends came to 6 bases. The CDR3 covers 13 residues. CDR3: CASSLGGHNEQFF. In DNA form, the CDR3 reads TGTGCCAGCAGTTTAGGGGGCCACAATGAGCAGTTCTTC.

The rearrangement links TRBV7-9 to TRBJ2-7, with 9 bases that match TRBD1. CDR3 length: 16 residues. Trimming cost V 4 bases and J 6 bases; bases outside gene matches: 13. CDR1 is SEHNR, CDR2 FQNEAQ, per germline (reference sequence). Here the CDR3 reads CASSSVPRDREGEQYF. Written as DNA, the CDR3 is TGTGCCAGCAGCTCCGTTCCTAGGGACAGGGAAGGCGAGCAGTACTTC.

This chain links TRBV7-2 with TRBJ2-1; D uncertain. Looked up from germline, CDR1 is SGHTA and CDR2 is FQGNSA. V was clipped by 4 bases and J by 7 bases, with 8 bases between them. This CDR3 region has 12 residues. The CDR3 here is CASSSHRNEQFF. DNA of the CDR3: TGTGCCAGCAGCTCTCACCGGAATGAGCAGTTCTTC.

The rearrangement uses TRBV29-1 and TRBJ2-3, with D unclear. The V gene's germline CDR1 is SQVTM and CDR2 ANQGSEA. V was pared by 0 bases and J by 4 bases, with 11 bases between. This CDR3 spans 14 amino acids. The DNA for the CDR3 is TGCAGCGTTGAAGATCTTCATGGGGCAGATACGCAGTATTTT. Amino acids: CSVEDLHGADTQYF.

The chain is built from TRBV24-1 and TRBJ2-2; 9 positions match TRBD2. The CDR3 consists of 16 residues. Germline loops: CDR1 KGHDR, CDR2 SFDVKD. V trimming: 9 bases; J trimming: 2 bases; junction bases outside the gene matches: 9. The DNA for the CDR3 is TGTGCCACCGGGGGGCTAGCGGGAAGCAACACCGGGGAGCTGTTTTTT. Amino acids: CATGGLAGSNTGELFF.

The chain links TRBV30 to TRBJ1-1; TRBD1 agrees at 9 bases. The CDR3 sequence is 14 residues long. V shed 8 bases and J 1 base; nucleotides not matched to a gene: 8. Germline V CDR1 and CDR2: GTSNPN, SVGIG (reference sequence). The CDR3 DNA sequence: TGTGCCGGACAGGGGCTACCCCAGAACACTGAAGCTTTCTTT. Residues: CAGQGLPQNTEAFF.

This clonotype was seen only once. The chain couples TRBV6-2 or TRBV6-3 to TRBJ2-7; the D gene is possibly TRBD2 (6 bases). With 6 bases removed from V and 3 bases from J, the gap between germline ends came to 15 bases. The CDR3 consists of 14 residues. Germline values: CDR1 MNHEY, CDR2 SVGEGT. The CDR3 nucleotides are TGTGCCAGCAGGTCGGGACTGACTAACTACGAGCAGTACTTC. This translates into CASRSGLTNYEQYF.

This CDR3 is CASGLVRLAVTYNEQFF. The CDR3 DNA is TGTGCTAGTGGTTTGGTACGACTAGCGGTTACCTACAATGAGCAGTTCTTC. The gene calls are TRBV12-5 and TRBJ2-1; the match to TRBD2 covers 9 bases. Germline CDR1 reads LGHNT; CDR2 reads FRNRAP. The CDR3 extends over 17 amino acids. The J segment lost 2 bases and the V segment lost 0 bases, leaving 5 bases of the junction unmatched.

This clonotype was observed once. The CDR3 bases are TGTGCCAGCAGCTCTCTCATGGGAGGCTTGGTGAAGGAGACCCAGTACTTC. Protein sequence: CASSSLMGGLVKETQYF. This chain links TRBV13 with TRBJ2-5; a weak D match, TRBD2 (6 bases). V was cut by 4 bases and J by 5 bases, with 23 bases left in between. CDR3 length equals 17 residues. CDR1 and CDR2 (germline): PRHDT, FYEKMQ (reference sequence).

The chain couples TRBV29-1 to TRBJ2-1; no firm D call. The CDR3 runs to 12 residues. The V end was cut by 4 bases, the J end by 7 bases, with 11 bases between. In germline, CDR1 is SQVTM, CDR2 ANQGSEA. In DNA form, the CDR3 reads TGCAGCGTTGTAGCACCTTTGAATGAGCAGTTCTTC. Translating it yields CSVVAPLNEQFF.

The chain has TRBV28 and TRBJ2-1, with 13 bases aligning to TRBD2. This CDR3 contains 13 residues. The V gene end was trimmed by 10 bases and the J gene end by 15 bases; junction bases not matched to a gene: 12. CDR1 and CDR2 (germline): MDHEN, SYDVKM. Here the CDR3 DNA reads TGTGCCACCGGACTAGCGGGAGACCTTATATGGTTCTTC. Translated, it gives CATGLAGDLIWFF.

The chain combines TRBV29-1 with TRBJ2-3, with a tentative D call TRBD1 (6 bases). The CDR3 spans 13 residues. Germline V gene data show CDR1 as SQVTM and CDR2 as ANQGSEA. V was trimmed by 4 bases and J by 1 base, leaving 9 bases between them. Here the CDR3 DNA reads TGCAGCGTTGCGGCAGGGGGCACAGATACGCAGTATTTT. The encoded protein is CSVAAGGTDTQYF.

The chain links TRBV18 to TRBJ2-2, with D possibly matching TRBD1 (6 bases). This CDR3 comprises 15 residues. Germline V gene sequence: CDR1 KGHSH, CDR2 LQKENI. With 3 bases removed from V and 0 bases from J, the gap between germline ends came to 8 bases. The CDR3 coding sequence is TGTGCCAGCTCACCTACAGGGACGAACACCGGGGAGCTGTTTTTT. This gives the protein CASSPTGTNTGELFF.

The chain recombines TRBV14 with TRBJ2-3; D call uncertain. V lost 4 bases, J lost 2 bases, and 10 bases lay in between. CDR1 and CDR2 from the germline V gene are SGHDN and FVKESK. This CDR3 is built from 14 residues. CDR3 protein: CASSRGNPTDTQYF. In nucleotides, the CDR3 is TGTGCCAGCAGCCGGGGAAACCCCACAGATACGCAGTATTTT.

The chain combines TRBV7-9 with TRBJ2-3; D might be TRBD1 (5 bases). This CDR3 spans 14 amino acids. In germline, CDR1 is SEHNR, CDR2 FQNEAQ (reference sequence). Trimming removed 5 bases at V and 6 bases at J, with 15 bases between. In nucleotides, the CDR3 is TGTGCCAGCAGCCCCGAAGGGGTCCGTGATACGCAGTATTTT. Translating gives CASSPEGVRDTQYF. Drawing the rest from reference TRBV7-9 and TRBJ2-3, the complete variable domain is DTGVSQNPRHKITKRGQNVTFRCDPISEHNRLYWYRQTLGQGPEFLTYFQNEAQLEKSRLLSDRFSAERPKGSFSTLEIQRTEQGDSAMYLCASSPEGVRDTQYFGPGTRLTVL.

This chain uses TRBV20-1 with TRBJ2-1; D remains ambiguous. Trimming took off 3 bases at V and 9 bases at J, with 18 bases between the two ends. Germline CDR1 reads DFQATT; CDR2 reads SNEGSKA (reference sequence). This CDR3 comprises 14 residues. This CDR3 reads CSASRPGPRSEQFF. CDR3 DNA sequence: TGCAGTGCTAGCCGCCCCGGGCCCCGGTCTGAGCAGTTCTTC.